Following are 12 T cell receptor beta chains from one sample sequenced in a study of CD8+CD57+ T cells in acquired aplastic anemia. It was patients with CD8+CD57+ cell expansion by flow cytometry who were chosen for sequencing. Genomic DNA provided the template from which TCR beta VDJ and CDR3 profiles were obtained. TCRdb reprocessed the reads with MiXCR, giving one entry per CDR3 protein. The table records 200,000 to 300,000 distinct CDR3 sequences, approximately 86% of them present only once. Sequencing used sorted CD4+, CD8+, or CD8+CD57+ T cells (not recorded which) from PBMCs. The receptor set was obtained from a human donor with aplastic anemia.

To note about this clonotype: The junction differs from germline at one of its ends, possibly a read error. The chain joins TRBV7-9 to TRBJ1-2; perhaps TRBD1 as D (5 bases). The CDR3 is made up of 15 amino acids. CDR1 and CDR2 (germline): SEHNR, FQNEAQ (reference sequence). CDR3 bases: TGTGCCAGCGGCTTGACGGGTGGCTACGGGGCCGACTTCACCTTC. Translating gives CASGLTGGYGADFTF. Combining the CDR3 with reference TRBV7-9 and TRBJ1-2 gives the whole variable domain DTGVSQNPRHKITKRGQNVTFRCDPISEHNRLYWYRQTLGQGPEFLTYFQNEAQLEKSRLLSDRFSAERPKGSFSTLEIQRTEQGDSAMYLCASGLTGGYGADFTFGSGTRLTVV.

The chain employs TRBV10-3 and TRBJ1-1; tentatively, D is TRBD1 (5 bases). The CDR3 has 13 amino acids. V lost 0 bases and J lost 6, with 8 bases in between. Germline V gives CDR1 ENHRY, CDR2 SYGVKD. The CDR3 DNA sequence: TGTGCCATCAGTGAGTCGAGACAGTCTGAAGCTTTCTTT. It translates to CAISESRQSEAFF.

About this clonotype: A read error may produce the germline difference seen at one junction end. The J gene is TRBJ2-3, the V gene TRBV9; D might be TRBD1 or TRBD2, each matching 6 bases. The CDR3 contains 13 residues. Germline loops: CDR1 SGDLS, CDR2 YYNGEE. The CDR3 protein is CASGDGGSDTEYF. In DNA form, the CDR3 reads TGTGCCAGCGGGGACGGGGGCAGTGATACGGAGTATTTT.

The genes are TRBV9 and TRBJ2-3; unclear D gene. Germline V gives CDR1 SGDLS, CDR2 YYNGEE. This CDR3 spans 13 amino acids. The V and J ends lost 3 bases and 15 bases respectively, with 20 bases between them. The DNA for the CDR3 is TGTGCCAGCAGCGAAGGGTCAGAAACGACGTATTATTTT. Its protein is CASSEGSETTYYF. Drawing the rest from reference TRBV9 and TRBJ2-3, the complete variable domain is DSGVTQTPKHLITATGQRVTLRCSPRSGDLSVYWYQQSLDQGLQFLIQYYNGEERAKGNILERFSAQQFPDLHSELNLSSLELGDSALYFCASSEGSETTYYFGPGTRLTVL.

The chain employs TRBV7-8 and TRBJ2-3; 7 bases line up with TRBD2. CDR1 is SGHVS, CDR2 FQNEAQ, per germline. The CDR3 consists of 17 residues. The junction had 12 bases not matched to a gene; V was cut back by 0 bases and J by 6 bases. CDR3 sequence reads: CASSLAGSGDTQDTQYF. The DNA for the CDR3 is TGTGCCAGCAGCTTAGCGGGGAGCGGGGATACGCAGGATACGCAGTATTTT. Complete variable domain (other parts from reference TRBV7-8 and TRBJ2-3): GAGVSQSPRYKVAKRGQDVALRCDPISGHVSLFWYQQALGQGPEFLTYFQNEAQLDKSGLPSDRFFAERPEGSVSTLKIQRTQQEDSAVYLCASSLAGSGDTQDTQYFGPGTRLTVL.

This chain joins TRBV7-2 and TRBJ2-1; 8 nucleotides line up with TRBD2. Germline V gives CDR1 SGHTA, CDR2 FQGNSA. V shed 1 base, J shed 10 bases, and the junction held 12 bases outside the gene matches. The CDR3 has 16 amino acids. CDR3 in amino acids: CASSLGLAGNSREQFF. The DNA for the CDR3 is TGTGCCAGCAGCTTAGGTCTAGCGGGCAACTCCCGAGAGCAGTTCTTC. Supplemented by reference TRBV7-2 and TRBJ2-1, the full variable domain reads GAGVSQSPSNKVTEKGKDVELRCDPISGHTALYWYRQSLGQGLEFLIYFQGNSAPDKSGLPSDRFSAERTGGSVSTLTIQRTQQEDSAVYLCASSLGLAGNSREQFFGPGTRLTVL.

The chain uses TRBV15 and TRBJ2-7; TRBD2 agrees at 10 bases. The length of the CDR3 is 13 residues. In germline, CDR1 is LNHNV, CDR2 YYDKDF (reference sequence). Germline trimming cut 9 bases from V and 4 bases from J; bases unmatched to any gene: 6. The CDR3 here is CATRLAGAYEQYF. The CDR3 region has the DNA TGTGCCACTCGTCTAGCGGGAGCTTACGAGCAGTACTTC.

The chain couples TRBV7-6 to TRBJ2-1; a possible D gene is TRBD1 (6 bases). CDR3 size: 16 residues. Germline lookup yields CDR1 SGHVS and CDR2 FNYEAQ. Trimming removed 0 bases from V and 11 bases from J, with 20 bases in between. This chain's CDR3 is CASSLAHGTKDNQQFF. CDR3 nucleotide sequence: TGTGCCAGCAGCTTAGCCCACGGGACAAAAGACAACCAGCAGTTCTTC.

The V and J genes are TRBV5-1 and TRBJ2-3, with D tentatively TRBD1 (5 bases). CDR1 is SGHRS, CDR2 YFSETQ, per germline. With 3 bases removed from V and 11 bases from J, the gap between germline ends came to 16 bases. The CDR3 is made up of 13 amino acids. CDR3 region: CASSYAGSDEQYF. Written as DNA, the CDR3 is TGCGCCAGCAGCTATGCAGGGTCCGACGAGCAGTATTTT.

Turning to this clonotype: At one boundary the junction diverges from the germline segment, which might be a read error. J is TRBJ2-3 and V is TRBV7-3; 7 bases map to TRBD1. CDR1 is SGHTA and CDR2 is FQGTGA in the germline V gene. The CDR3 totals 14 residues. CDR3 in amino acids: CASSVEGFDRVVTF. The CDR3 DNA reads TGTGCCAGCAGCGTAGAGGGATTTGACAGGGTTGTTACATTT.

This chain connects TRBV5-4 to TRBJ2-2; tentative D call: TRBD1 (7 bases). Germline loops: CDR1 SGHNT, CDR2 YYREEE (reference sequence). V lost 4 bases and J 4 bases, leaving 8 bases between the germline ends. This CDR3 has 13 amino acids. As DNA, the CDR3 is TGTGCCAGCAGCCAGGGGGGCACCGGGGAGCTGTTTTTT. Its protein is CASSQGGTGELFF.

Many counts were recorded for this clonotype. The V gene is TRBV4-1, the J gene TRBJ2-7; D is possibly TRBD2 (6 bases). V was trimmed by 4 bases and J by 2 bases, leaving 15 bases between them. This CDR3 region has 15 residues. CDR1 MGHRA and CDR2 YSYEKL come from the germline V gene. The CDR3 region is CASSLTRDFPYEQYF. CDR3 sequence (DNA): TGCGCCAGCAGCCTAACCCGGGACTTCCCCTACGAGCAGTACTTC.